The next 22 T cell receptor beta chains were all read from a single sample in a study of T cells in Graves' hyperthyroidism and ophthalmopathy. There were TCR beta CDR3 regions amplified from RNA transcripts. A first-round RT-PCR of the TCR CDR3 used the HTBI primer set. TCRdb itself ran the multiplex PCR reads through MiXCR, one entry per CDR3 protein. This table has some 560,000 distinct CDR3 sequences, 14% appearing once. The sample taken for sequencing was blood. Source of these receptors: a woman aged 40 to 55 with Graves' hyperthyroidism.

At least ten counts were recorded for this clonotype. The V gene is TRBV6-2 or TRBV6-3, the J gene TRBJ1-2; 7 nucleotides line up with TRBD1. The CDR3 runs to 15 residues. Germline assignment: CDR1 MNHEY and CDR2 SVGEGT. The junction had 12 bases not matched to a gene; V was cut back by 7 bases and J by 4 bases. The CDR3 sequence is CASTQGGGRGYGYTF. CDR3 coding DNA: TGTGCCAGCACCCAGGGGGGTGGCCGAGGCTATGGCTACACCTTC.

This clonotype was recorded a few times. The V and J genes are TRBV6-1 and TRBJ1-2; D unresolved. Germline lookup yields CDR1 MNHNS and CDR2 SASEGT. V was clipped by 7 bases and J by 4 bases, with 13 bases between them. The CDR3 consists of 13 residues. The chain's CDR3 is CASTTEKGYGYTF. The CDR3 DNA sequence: TGTGCCAGCACCACAGAGAAAGGCTATGGCTACACCTTC.

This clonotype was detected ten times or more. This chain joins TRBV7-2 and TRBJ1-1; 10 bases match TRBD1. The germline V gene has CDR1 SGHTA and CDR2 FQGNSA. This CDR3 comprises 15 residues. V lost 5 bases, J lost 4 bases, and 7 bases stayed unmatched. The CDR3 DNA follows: TGTGCCAGCAGCCCGACAGGGGGCGCGGGCACTGAAGCTTTCTTT. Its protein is CASSPTGGAGTEAFF. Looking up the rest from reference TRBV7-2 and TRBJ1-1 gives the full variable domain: GAGVSQSPSNKVTEKGKDVELRCDPISGHTALYWYRQSLGQGLEFLIYFQGNSAPDKSGLPSDRFSAERTGGSVSTLTIQRTQQEDSAVYLCASSPTGGAGTEAFFGQGTRLTVV.

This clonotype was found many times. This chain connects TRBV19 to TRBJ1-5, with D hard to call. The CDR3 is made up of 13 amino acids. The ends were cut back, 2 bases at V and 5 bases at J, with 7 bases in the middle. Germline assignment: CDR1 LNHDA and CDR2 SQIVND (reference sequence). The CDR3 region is CASSIRVDQPQHF. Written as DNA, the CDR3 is TGTGCCAGTAGTATAAGGGTCGATCAGCCCCAGCATTTT.

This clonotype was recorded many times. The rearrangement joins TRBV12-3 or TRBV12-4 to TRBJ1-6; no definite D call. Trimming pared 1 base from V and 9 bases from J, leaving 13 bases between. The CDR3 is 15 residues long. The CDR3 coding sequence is TGTGCCAGCAGTTTAGGATTGGTCTCCACTTCACCCCTCCACTTT. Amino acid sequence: CASSLGLVSTSPLHF.

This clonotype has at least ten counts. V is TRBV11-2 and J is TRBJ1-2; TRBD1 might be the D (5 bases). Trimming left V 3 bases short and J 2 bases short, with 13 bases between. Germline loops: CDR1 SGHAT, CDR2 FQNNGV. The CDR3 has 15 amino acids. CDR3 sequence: CASSLRQGRNYGYTF. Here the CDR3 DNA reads TGTGCCAGCAGCTTGCGGCAGGGAAGGAACTATGGCTACACCTTC.

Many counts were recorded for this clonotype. In DNA, the CDR3 is TGTGCCAGCAGTGATTGGACAGGGGGCACTCCTAACTATGGCTACACCTTC. Translation: CASSDWTGGTPNYGYTF. The chain joins TRBV7-2 to TRBJ1-2; TRBD1 matches 11 bases. Trimming removed 6 bases from V and 0 bases from J; junction bases left unmatched: 9. CDR1 is SGHTA and CDR2 is FQGNSA in the germline V gene. The CDR3 loop spans 17 amino acids.

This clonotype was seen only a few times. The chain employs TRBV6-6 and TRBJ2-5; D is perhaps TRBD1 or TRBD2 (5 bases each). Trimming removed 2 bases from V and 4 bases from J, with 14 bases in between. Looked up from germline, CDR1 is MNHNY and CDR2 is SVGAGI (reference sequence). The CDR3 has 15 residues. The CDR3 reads CASSYGGFNRETQYF. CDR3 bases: TGTGCCAGCAGTTACGGGGGATTCAATCGAGAGACCCAGTACTTC.

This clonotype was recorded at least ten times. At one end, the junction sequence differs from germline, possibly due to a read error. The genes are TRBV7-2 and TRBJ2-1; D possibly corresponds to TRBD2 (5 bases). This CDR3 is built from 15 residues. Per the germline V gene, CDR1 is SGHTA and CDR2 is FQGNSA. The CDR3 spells CASRLARSSYNEQFF. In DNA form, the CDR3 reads TGTGCCAGCAGATTAGCGCGATCCTCCTACAATGAGCAGTTCTTC.

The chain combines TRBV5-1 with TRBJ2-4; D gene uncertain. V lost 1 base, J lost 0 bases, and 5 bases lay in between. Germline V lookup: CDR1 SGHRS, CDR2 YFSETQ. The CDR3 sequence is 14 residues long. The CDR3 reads CASSLLPAKNIQYF. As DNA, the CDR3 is TGCGCCAGCAGCTTGCTTCCAGCCAAAAACATTCAGTACTTC.

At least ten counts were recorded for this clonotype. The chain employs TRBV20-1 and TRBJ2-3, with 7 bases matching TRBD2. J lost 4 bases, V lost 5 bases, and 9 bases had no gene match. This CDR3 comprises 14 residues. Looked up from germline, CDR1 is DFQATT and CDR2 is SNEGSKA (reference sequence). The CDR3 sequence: CSAPPTSIADTQYF. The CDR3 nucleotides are TGCAGTGCTCCACCGACTAGCATAGCAGATACGCAGTATTTT.

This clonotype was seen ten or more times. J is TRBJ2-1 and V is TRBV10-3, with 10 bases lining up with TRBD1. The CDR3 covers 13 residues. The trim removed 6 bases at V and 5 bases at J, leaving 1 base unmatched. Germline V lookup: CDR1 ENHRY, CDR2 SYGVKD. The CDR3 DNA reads TGTGCCATCAGAGGGACAGGGGACAATGAGCAGTTCTTC. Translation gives CAIRGTGDNEQFF.

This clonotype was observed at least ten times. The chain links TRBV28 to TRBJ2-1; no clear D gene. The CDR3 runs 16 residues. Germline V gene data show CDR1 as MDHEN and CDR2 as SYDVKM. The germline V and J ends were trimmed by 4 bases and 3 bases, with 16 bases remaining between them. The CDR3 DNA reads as TGTGCCAGCAGTTCGGTCGGAGAGGTAATCTACAATGAGCAGTTCTTC. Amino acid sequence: CASSSVGEVIYNEQFF.

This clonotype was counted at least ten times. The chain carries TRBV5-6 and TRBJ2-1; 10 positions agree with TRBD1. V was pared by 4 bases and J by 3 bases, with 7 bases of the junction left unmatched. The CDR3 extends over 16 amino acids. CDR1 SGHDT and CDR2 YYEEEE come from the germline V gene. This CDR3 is CASSAWTGGYYNEQFF. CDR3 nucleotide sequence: TGTGCCAGCAGCGCCTGGACAGGGGGTTACTACAATGAGCAGTTCTTC.

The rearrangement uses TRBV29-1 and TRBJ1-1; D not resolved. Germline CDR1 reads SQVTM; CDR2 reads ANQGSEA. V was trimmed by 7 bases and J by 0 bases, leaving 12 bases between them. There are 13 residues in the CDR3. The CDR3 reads CSASGRMNTEAFF. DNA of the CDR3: TGCAGCGCCAGTGGCAGGATGAACACTGAAGCTTTCTTT. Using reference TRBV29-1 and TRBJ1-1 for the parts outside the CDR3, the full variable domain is SAVISQKPSRDICQRGTSLTIQCQVDSQVTMMFWYRQQPGQSLTLIATANQGSEATYESGFVIDKFPISRPNLTFSTLTVSNMSPEDSSIYLCSASGRMNTEAFFGQGTRLTVV.

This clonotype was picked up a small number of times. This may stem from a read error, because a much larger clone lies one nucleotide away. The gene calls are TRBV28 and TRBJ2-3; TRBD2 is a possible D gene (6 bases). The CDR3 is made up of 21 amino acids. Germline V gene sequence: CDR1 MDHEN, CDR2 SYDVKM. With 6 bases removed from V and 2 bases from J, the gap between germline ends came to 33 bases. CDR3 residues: CASRPEERGRLGAVNTDTQYF. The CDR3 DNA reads TGTGCCAGCAGGCCTGAGGAGCGTGGGAGGCTCGGGGCAGTCAACACAGATACGCAGTATTTT. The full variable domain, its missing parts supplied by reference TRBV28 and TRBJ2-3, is DVKVTQSSRYLVKRTGEKVFLECVQDMDHENMFWYRQDPGLGLRLIYFSYDVKMKEKGDIPEGYSVSREKKERFSLILESASTNQTSMYLCASRPEERGRLGAVNTDTQYFGPGTRLTVL.

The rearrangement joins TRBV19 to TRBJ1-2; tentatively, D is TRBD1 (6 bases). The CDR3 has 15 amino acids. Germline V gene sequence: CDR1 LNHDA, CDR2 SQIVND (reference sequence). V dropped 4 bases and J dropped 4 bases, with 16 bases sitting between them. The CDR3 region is CASSSGQTHGYGYTF. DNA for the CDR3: TGTGCCAGTAGTAGCGGACAGACCCATGGCTATGGCTACACCTTC.

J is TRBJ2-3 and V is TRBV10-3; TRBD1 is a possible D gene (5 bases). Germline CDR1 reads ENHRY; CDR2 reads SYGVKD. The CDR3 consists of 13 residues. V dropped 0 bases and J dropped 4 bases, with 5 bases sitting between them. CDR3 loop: CAISESGADTQYF. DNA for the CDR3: TGTGCCATCAGTGAGTCAGGGGCAGATACGCAGTATTTT.

The CDR3 sequence is CASSARSDNEQFF. In DNA, the CDR3 is TGTGCCAGCAGCGCCCGGTCGGACAATGAGCAGTTCTTC. The gene calls are TRBV7-6 and TRBJ2-1; D ambiguous. CDR1 SGHVS and CDR2 FNYEAQ come from the germline V gene. The CDR3 is 13 residues long. V was shortened by 5 bases and J by 5 bases, with 10 bases between the two germline ends. The entire variable domain, with the rest obtained from reference TRBV7-6 and TRBJ2-1, is as follows: GAGVSQSPRYKVTKRGQDVALRCDPISGHVSLYWYRQALGQGPEFLTYFNYEAQQDKSGLPNDRFSAERPEGSISTLTIQRTEQRDSAMYRCASSARSDNEQFFGPGTRLTVL.

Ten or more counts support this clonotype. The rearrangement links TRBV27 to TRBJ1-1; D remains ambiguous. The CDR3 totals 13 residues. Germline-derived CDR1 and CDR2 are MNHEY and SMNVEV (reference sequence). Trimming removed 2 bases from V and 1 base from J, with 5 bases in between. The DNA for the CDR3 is TGTGCCAGCAGTTTACGGCCGAACACTGAAGCTTTCTTT. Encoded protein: CASSLRPNTEAFF.

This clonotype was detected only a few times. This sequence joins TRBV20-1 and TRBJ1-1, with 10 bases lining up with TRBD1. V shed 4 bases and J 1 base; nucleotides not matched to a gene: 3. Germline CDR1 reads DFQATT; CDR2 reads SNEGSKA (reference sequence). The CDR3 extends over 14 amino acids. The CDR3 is CSATRQGANTEAFF. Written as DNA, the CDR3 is TGCAGTGCTACCCGACAGGGGGCGAACACTGAAGCTTTCTTT.

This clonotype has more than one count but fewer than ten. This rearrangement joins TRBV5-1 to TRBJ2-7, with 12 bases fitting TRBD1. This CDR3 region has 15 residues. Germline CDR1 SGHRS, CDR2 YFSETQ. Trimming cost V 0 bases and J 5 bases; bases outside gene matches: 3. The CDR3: CASSLGDRGPHEQYF. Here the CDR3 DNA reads TGCGCCAGCAGCTTGGGGGACAGGGGGCCCCACGAGCAGTACTTC.